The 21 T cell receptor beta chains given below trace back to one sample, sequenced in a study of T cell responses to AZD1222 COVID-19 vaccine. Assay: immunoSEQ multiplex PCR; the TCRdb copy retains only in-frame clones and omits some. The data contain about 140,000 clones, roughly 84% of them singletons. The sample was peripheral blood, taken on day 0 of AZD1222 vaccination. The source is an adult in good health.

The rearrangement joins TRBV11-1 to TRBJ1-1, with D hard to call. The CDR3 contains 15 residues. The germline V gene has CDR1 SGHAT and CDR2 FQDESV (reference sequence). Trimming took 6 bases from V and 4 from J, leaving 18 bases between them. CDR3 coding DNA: TGTGCCAGCAGATCCCCGAGTCCCGGCTCCACTGAAGCTTTCTTT. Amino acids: CASRSPSPGSTEAFF.

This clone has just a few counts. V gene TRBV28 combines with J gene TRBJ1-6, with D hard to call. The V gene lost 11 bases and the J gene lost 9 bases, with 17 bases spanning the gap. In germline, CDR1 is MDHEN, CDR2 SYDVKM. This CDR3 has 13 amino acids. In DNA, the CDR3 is TGTGCCGGCACGGGGAGGTATGGTTCACCCCTCCACTTT. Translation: CAGTGRYGSPLHF.

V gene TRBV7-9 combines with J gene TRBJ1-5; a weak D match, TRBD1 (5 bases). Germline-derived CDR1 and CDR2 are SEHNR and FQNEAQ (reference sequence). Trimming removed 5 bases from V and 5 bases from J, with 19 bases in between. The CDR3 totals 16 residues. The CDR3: CASSHWGRGQDQPQHF. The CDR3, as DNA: TGTGCCAGCAGCCACTGGGGGAGGGGTCAGGATCAGCCCCAGCATTTT.

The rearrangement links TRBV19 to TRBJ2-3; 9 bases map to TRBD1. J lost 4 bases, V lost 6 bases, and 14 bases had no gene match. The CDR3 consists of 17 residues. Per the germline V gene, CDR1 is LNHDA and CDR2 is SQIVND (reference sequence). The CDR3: CASSNSGGTGLSDTQYF. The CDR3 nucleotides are TGTGCCAGTAGCAACTCCGGCGGGACAGGGTTATCAGATACGCAGTATTTT.

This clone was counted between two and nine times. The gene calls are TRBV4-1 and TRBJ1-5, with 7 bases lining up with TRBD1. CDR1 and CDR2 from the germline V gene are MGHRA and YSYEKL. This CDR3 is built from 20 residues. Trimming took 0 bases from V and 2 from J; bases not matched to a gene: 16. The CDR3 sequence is CASSQEWGQPSLSGNQPQHF. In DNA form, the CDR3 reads TGCGCCAGCAGCCAAGAGTGGGGACAGCCGTCATTATCGGGCAATCAGCCCCAGCATTTT.

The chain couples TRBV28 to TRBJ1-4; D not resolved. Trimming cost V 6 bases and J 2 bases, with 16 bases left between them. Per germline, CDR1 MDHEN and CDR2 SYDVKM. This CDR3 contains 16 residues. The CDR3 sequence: CASSPFFTGTNEKLFF. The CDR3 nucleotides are TGTGCCAGCAGCCCCTTCTTCACGGGGACTAATGAAAAACTGTTTTTT.

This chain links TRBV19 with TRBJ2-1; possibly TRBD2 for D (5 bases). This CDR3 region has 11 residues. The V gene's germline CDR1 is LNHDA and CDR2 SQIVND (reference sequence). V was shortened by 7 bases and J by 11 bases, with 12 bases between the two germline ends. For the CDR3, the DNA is TGTGCCAGTAAGGCACAGACTAAGCAGTTCTTC. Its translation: CASKAQTKQFF.

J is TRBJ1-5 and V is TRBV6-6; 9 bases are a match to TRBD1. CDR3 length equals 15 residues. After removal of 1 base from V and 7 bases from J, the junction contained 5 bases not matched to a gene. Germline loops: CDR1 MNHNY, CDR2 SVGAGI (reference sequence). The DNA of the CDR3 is TGTGCCAGCAGTTACTTGACAGGGGGAACGCAGCCCCAGCATTTT. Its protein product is CASSYLTGGTQPQHF.

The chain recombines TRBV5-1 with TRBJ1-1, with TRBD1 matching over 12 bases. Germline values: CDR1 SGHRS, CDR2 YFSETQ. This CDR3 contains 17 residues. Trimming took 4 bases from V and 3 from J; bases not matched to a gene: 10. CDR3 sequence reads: CASSRNRDRGRDTEAFF. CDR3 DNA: TGCGCCAGCAGCCGGAACCGGGACAGGGGGCGGGACACTGAAGCTTTCTTT.

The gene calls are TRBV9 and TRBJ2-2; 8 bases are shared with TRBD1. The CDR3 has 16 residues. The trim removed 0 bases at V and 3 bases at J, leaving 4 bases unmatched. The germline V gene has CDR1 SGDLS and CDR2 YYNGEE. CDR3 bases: TGTGCCAGCAGCGTAGGGACAGGGTTTGACACCGGGGAGCTGTTTTTT. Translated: CASSVGTGFDTGELFF.

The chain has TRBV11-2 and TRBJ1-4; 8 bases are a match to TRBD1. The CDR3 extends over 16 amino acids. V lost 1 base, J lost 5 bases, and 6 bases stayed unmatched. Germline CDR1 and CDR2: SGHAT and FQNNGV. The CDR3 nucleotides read TGTGCCAGCAGCTTAGGTGGGGGACAGGCCAATGAAAAACTGTTTTTT. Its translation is CASSLGGGQANEKLFF.

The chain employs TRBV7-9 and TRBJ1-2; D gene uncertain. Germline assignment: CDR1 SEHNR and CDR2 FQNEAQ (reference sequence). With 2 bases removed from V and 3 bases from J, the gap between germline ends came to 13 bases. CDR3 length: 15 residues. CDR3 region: CASSLSLLEDYGYTF. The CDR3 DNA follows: TGTGCCAGCAGCTTAAGTTTATTGGAGGACTATGGCTACACCTTC.

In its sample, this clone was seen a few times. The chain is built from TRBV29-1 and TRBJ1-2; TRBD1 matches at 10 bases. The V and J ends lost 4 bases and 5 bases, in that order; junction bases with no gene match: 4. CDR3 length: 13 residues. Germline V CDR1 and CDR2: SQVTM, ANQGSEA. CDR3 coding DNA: TGCAGCGTTGCCCGGGACAGGGGATATGGCTACACCTTC. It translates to CSVARDRGYGYTF.

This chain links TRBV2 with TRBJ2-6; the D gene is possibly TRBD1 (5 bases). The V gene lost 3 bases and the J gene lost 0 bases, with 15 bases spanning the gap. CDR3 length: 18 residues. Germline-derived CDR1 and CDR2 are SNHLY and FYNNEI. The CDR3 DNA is TGTGCCAGCAGTGAGTTGGGGCTCGCGCCCTCTGGGGCCAACGTCCTGACTTTC. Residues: CASSELGLAPSGANVLTF.

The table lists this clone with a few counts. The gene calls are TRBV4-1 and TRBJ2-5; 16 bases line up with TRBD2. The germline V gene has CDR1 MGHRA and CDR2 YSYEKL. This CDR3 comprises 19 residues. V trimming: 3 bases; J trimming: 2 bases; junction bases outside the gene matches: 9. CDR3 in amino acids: CASSHPGLAGGPGQETQYF. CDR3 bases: TGCGCCAGCAGCCACCCGGGACTAGCGGGGGGGCCTGGTCAAGAGACCCAGTACTTC.

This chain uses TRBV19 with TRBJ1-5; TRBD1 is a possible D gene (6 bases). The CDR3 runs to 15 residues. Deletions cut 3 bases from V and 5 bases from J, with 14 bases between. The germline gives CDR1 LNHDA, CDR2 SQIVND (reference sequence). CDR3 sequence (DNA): TGTGCCAGTAGTATTGTGGGACAAGGGGATCAGCCCCAGCATTTT. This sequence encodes CASSIVGQGDQPQHF.

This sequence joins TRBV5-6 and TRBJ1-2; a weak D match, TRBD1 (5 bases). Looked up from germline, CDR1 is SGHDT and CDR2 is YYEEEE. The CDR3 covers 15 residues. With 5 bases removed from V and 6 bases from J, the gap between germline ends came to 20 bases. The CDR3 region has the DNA TGTGCCAGCAGAGCTTGGATTAGGGACTGGGATGGCTACACCTTC. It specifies CASRAWIRDWDGYTF.

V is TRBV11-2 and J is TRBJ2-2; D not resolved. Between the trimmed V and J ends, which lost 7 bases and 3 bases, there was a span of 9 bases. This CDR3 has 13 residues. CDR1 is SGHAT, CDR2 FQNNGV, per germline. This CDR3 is CASNDGYTGELFF. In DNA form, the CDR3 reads TGTGCCAGCAACGACGGGTACACCGGGGAGCTGTTTTTT.

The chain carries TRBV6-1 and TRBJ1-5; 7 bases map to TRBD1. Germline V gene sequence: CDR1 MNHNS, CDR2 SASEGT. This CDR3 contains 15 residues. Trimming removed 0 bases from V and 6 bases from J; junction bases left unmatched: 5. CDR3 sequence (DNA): TGTGCCAGCAGTGAAGCAGGAGGGGGCGGTCAGCCCCAGCATTTT. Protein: CASSEAGGGGQPQHF.

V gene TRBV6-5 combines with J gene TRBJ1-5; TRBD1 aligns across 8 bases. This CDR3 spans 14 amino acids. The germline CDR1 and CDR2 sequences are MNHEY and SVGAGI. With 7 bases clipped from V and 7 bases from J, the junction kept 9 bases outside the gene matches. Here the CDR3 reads CASNPGQGRQPQHF. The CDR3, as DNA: TGTGCCAGCAATCCAGGACAGGGTAGACAGCCCCAGCATTTT.

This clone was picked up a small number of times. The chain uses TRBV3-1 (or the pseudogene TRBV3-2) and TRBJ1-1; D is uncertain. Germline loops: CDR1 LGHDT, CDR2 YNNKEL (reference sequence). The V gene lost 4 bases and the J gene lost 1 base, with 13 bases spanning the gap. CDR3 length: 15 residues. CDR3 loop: CASSPEGSWNTEAFF. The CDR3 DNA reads TGTGCCAGCAGCCCAGAAGGTTCCTGGAACACTGAAGCTTTCTTT.